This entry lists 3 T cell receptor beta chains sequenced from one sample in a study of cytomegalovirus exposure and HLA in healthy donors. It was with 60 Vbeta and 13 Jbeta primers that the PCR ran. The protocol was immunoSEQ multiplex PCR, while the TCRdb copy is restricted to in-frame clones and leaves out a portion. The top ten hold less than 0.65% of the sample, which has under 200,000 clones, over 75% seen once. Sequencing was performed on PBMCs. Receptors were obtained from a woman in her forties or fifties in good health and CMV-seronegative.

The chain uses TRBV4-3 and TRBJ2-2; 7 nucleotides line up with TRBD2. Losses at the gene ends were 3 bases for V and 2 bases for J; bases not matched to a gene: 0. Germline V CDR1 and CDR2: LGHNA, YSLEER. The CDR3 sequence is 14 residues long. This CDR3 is CASSQGLNTGELFF. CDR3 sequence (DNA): TGCGCCAGCAGCCAGGGACTAAACACCGGGGAGCTGTTTTTT.

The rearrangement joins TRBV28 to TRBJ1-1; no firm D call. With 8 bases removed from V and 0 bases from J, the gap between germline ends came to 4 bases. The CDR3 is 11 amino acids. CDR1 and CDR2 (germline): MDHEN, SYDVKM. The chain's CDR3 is CASQLNTEAFF. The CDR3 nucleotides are TGTGCCAGCCAGTTGAACACTGAAGCTTTCTTT.

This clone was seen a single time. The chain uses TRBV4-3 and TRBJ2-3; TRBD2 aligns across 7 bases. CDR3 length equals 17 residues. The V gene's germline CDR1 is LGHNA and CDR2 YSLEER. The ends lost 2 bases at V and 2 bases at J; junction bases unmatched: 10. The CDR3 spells CASSQTSGGVYTDTQYF. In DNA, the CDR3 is TGCGCCAGCAGCCAAACCTCTGGGGGGGTATACACAGATACGCAGTATTTT.